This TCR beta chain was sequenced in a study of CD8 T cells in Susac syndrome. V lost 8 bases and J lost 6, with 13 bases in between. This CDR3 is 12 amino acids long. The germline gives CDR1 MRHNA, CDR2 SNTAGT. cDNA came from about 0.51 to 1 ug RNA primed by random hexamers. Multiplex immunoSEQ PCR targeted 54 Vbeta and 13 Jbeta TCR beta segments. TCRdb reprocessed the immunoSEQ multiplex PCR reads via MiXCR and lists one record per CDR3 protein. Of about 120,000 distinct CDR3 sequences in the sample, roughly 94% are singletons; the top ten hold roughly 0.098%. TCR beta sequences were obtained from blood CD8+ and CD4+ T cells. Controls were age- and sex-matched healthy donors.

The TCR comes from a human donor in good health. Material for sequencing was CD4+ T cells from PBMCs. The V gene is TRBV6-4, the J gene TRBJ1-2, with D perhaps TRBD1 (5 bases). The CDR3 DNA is TGTGCCAGCGGTAACCAGGGAAATGGCTACACCTTC. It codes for CASGNQGNGYTF.